The TCR beta chain described here comes from a study of T cells expressing NK-cell markers. Findings and limits, study-wide: Whether expanded NKG2C+ T cell clones were HCMV-specific remained unclear.

TCRdb re-called the 5' RACE reads and catalogs CDR3 proteins one per entry, DNA excluded. The sample totals about 380,000 distinct CDR3 sequences. In regard to this clonotype: Antigen specificity is unknown.

The CDR3 sequence is 13 residues long. The germline CDR1 and CDR2 sequences are MDHEN and SYDVKM. The sample consisted of blood T cells: a sorted CD56 or NKG2C T cell subset, CD4+ or CD8+ T cells, or bulk PBMC T cells (not recorded which). This clonotype was sampled from a man aged 18 to 69 in good health. The chain links TRBV28 to TRBJ1-2; no DNA is available, so the TRBD1 call from TCRdb remains unchecked. This CDR3 is CASLGGWGYGYTF.